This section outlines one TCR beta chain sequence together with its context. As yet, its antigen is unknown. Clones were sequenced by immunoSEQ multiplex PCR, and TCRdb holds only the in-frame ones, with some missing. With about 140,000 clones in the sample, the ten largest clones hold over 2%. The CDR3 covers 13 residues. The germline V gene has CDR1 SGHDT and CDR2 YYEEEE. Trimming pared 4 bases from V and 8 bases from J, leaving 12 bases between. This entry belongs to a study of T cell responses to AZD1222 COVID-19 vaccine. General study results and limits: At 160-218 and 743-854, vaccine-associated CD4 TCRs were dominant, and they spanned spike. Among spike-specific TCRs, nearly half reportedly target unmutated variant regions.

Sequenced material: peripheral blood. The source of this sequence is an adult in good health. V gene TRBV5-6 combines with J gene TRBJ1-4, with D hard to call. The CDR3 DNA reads TGTGCCAGCAGCGCTTCCGGGAGCGAAAAACTGTTTTTT. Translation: CASSASGSEKLFF.